What follows are 10 T cell receptor beta chains derived from one specimen sequenced in a study of T cell responses to AZD1222 COVID-19 vaccine. TCRdb keeps only in-frame clones here, not all; method: immunoSEQ multiplex PCR. This sample has some 140,000 clones, with under 95% found just once. Source: peripheral blood, taken on day 0 of AZD1222 vaccination. The source of these receptors is an adult in good health.

The gene calls are TRBV11-3 and TRBJ2-4; D is possibly TRBD1 (6 bases). V was clipped by 6 bases and J by 8 bases, with 14 bases between them. In germline, CDR1 is SGHNT, CDR2 YENEEA. This CDR3 is 13 amino acids long. CDR3 protein: CASSDRYSDIQYF. The CDR3 coding sequence is TGTGCCAGCAGTGACAGGTATTCGGACATTCAGTACTTC.

This clone was detected a few times. This sequence joins TRBV6-2 or TRBV6-3 and TRBJ2-5; D is perhaps TRBD2 (5 bases). CDR3 length: 14 residues. V was cut by 5 bases and J by 2 bases, with 12 bases left in between. Germline CDR1 MNHEY, CDR2 SVGEGT. CDR3 sequence (DNA): TGTGCCAGCAGTAACCAGGACTCTCAAGAGACCCAGTACTTC. It yields the protein CASSNQDSQETQYF.

The V gene is TRBV4-2, the J gene TRBJ1-2; 8 bases align to TRBD1. The length of the CDR3 is 19 residues. The V and J ends lost 4 bases and 8 bases, in that order; junction bases with no gene match: 24. Looked up from germline, CDR1 is LGHNA and CDR2 is YNFKEQ. CDR3 DNA sequence: TGTGCCAGCAGCCTAGAAGCCAAACAGGGGGTGGCTGAAGGAGGGGGCTACACCTTC. Amino acid sequence: CASSLEAKQGVAEGGGYTF.

The chain uses TRBV7-2 and TRBJ1-5; TRBD1 is a possible D gene (5 bases). Trimming pared 1 base from V and 3 bases from J, leaving 13 bases between. Germline CDR1 and CDR2: SGHTA and FQGNSA. The CDR3 loop spans 16 amino acids. In nucleotides, the CDR3 is TGTGCCAGCAGCTTAGTAGGGGCAGGGAACAATCAGCCCCAGCATTTT. It is translated as CASSLVGAGNNQPQHF.

This clone was recorded only once. This chain links TRBV28 with TRBJ1-3; perhaps TRBD1 as D (6 bases). The CDR3 length is 17 residues. Germline-derived CDR1 and CDR2 are MDHEN and SYDVKM. Trimming took 5 bases from V and 2 from J, leaving 19 bases between them. CDR3 in DNA: TGTGCCAGCAGTCTCCTATCGGACAGCTCCCCTGGAAACACCATATATTTT. Translated, it gives CASSLLSDSSPGNTIYF.

As DNA, the CDR3 is TGTGCCTCATGGACAGGGGGCTATACTGAAGCTTTCTTT. Translating it yields CASWTGGYTEAFF. The V call is TRBV30, the J call TRBJ1-1, with 11 bases lining up with TRBD1. The V and J ends lost 7 bases and 5 bases, in that order; junction bases with no gene match: 6. From germline, CDR1 is GTSNPN and CDR2 SVGIG (reference sequence). There are 13 residues in the CDR3.

V gene TRBV18 combines with J gene TRBJ2-3; 9 positions agree with TRBD1. V dropped 4 bases and J dropped 1; count of bases not matched to a gene: 0. The CDR3 extends over 14 amino acids. Germline loops: CDR1 KGHSH, CDR2 LQKENI. In DNA, the CDR3 is TGTGCCAGCTCACGGGACAGGGGCACAGATACGCAGTATTTT. Protein product: CASSRDRGTDTQYF.

The gene calls are TRBV11-2 and TRBJ1-4; possibly TRBD1 for D (5 bases). CDR1 and CDR2 from the germline V gene are SGHAT and FQNNGV. V was cut by 5 bases and J by 8 bases, with 9 bases left in between. The CDR3 extends over 12 amino acids. The DNA for the CDR3 is TGTGCCAGCAGCGCGTACAGGGAAAAACTGTTTTTT. Protein sequence: CASSAYREKLFF.

This clone appeared a single time. The sample contains more than one DNA sequence encoding this CDR3. The rearrangement uses TRBV28 and TRBJ1-5; 9 bases are shared with TRBD1. Germline V CDR1 and CDR2: MDHEN, SYDVKM. The V segment lost 4 bases and the J segment 5 bases; nucleotides outside the gene matches: 6. The CDR3 extends over 15 amino acids. CDR3 amino acids: CASSSSGTGYQPQHF. As DNA, the CDR3 is TGTGCCAGCAGTTCCTCCGGGACAGGGTATCAGCCCCAGCATTTT.

The chain recombines TRBV10-3 with TRBJ1-2, with 8 bases lining up with TRBD1. The V segment lost 6 bases and the J segment 3 bases; nucleotides outside the gene matches: 3. Germline values: CDR1 ENHRY, CDR2 SYGVKD. The CDR3 consists of 13 residues. The DNA for the CDR3 is TGTGCCATCAGCTTGGACAGGGACTATGGCTACACCTTC. It specifies CAISLDRDYGYTF.